Listed below are T cell receptor beta chains from one sample, sequenced in a study of blood T cell repertoires in COVID-19. Only in-frame clones appear in the TCRdb table, and some are missing; sequencing was by immunoSEQ multiplex PCR. The sample lists roughly 63,000 clones, 88% occurring once. Material: peripheral blood. The source of these receptors is a woman in her forties or fifties with active or convalescent COVID-19. Both conserved end residues are part of each CDR3. Expanded clones get a size class; other rows say once, few or many, or leave the size out.

cdr3_aa: CASSYSTGINTEAFF; clone_size: NA; v_call: TRBV6-5
cdr3_aa: CASSPLTGATNEKLFF; clone_size: NA; v_call: TRBV27
cdr3_aa: CSGLAAYEQYF; clone_size: NA; v_call: TRBV20-1
cdr3_aa: CASSAYAESRSGNTIYF; clone_size: NA; v_call: TRBV9
cdr3_aa: CASRGDFSTGELFF; clone_size: NA; v_call: TRBV6-4
cdr3_aa: CASREQGARSDTQYF; clone_size: NA; v_call: TRBV2
cdr3_aa: CATSGLTHPSGAYEQYF; clone_size: NA; v_call: TRBV15
cdr3_aa: CASSPGTGGTNEKLFF; clone_size: NA; v_call: TRBV9
cdr3_aa: CASSQSSLTGDEGYTQPQHF; clone_size: NA; v_call: TRBV23-1
cdr3_aa: CASSQDRGSSYNEQFF; clone_size: NA; v_call: TRBV4-1
cdr3_aa: CASSVVGSYTEAFF; clone_size: once; v_call: TRBV9
cdr3_aa: CASSPGLNTGELFF; clone_size: NA; v_call: TRBV3-1/TRBV3-2
cdr3_aa: CASSSLLAGVDTQYF; clone_size: NA; v_call: TRBV13
cdr3_aa: CASSLAPGTATSTDTQYF; clone_size: NA; v_call: TRBV7-6
cdr3_aa: CAWTYKSGVLGGTEAFF; clone_size: NA; v_call: TRBV30
cdr3_aa: CASSWRLDRQETQYF; clone_size: few; v_call: TRBV5-6
cdr3_aa: CASTSPGLETQYF; clone_size: NA; v_call: TRBV19
cdr3_aa: CASSRETHTEAFF; clone_size: few; v_call: TRBV28
cdr3_aa: CASNRQSWGESEQYF; clone_size: NA; v_call: TRBV5-1
cdr3_aa: CASSLGQGYTDTQYF; clone_size: NA; v_call: TRBV5-8
cdr3_aa: CSVYSSGPDEQYF; clone_size: NA; v_call: TRBV29-1
cdr3_aa: CASSLGTGIGYTF; clone_size: NA; v_call: TRBV5-5
cdr3_aa: CASSRSGGVVLTDTQYF; clone_size: NA; v_call: TRBV13
cdr3_aa: CAWNRDSYGYTF; clone_size: NA; v_call: TRBV30
cdr3_aa: CASRATDRIYGYTF; clone_size: NA; v_call: TRBV19
cdr3_aa: CASSSGLWVQYF; clone_size: once; v_call: TRBV7-9
cdr3_aa: CASSQGQGGGYTF; clone_size: NA; v_call: TRBV28
cdr3_aa: CASSLYKTQRDQYF; clone_size: NA; v_call: TRBV5-1
cdr3_aa: CASSLNSAGGIGEQFF; clone_size: NA; v_call: TRBV7-3
cdr3_aa: CAITGQENTEAFF; clone_size: NA; v_call: TRBV10-3
cdr3_aa: CASSLAGGLAGSGELFF; clone_size: NA; v_call: TRBV5-1
cdr3_aa: CASSLQGVAFF; clone_size: NA; v_call: TRBV4-1
cdr3_aa: CASSVERGGYTF; clone_size: NA; v_call: TRBV9
cdr3_aa: CASSFQTGLREKLFF; clone_size: NA; v_call: TRBV13
cdr3_aa: CASSSRGTDTQYF; clone_size: NA; v_call: TRBV7-6
cdr3_aa: CASSPDMYEQFF; clone_size: NA; v_call: TRBV12-3/TRBV12-4
cdr3_aa: CASSLVQAGGTYNEQFF; clone_size: NA; v_call: TRBV13
cdr3_aa: CAWSVRDSFNQPQHF; clone_size: NA; v_call: TRBV30
cdr3_aa: CASSDIAGAREKLFF; clone_size: NA; v_call: TRBV2
cdr3_aa: CASSSTVDRGNQPQHF; clone_size: NA; v_call: TRBV7-9
cdr3_aa: CASSRESGNTIYF; clone_size: NA; v_call: TRBV19
cdr3_aa: CASSPGGFPYEQYF; clone_size: NA; v_call: TRBV11-1
cdr3_aa: CASSLNRPGGAGELFF; clone_size: NA; v_call: TRBV7-8
cdr3_aa: CATSKGTGVQGEQYF; clone_size: NA; v_call: TRBV5-1
cdr3_aa: CASRIAGTGGTEAFF; clone_size: NA; v_call: TRBV19
cdr3_aa: CASSDPRYEQYF; clone_size: once; v_call: TRBV2
cdr3_aa: CASSFPRGDYQANYGYTF; clone_size: NA; v_call: TRBV5-5
cdr3_aa: CASSSTSGSSSYEQYF; clone_size: NA; v_call: TRBV5-4
cdr3_aa: CASQLQGTGAGVAYF; clone_size: few; v_call: TRBV2
cdr3_aa: CASNIGGGHEQYF; clone_size: NA; v_call: TRBV12-3/TRBV12-4
cdr3_aa: CASSSDNSGIGSDTQYF; clone_size: NA; v_call: TRBV27
cdr3_aa: CASSLTGLAGPNEQFF; clone_size: NA; v_call: TRBV7-8